This T cell receptor (beta chain) was found in a study of early T cells in non-severe SARS-CoV-2 infection. TCRdb independently ran MiXCR on the 5' RACE reads; one entry per CDR3 protein. Among over 55,000 distinct CDR3 sequences listed, about 12% were seen once. This CDR3 comprises 14 residues. Germline V gene lookup returns CDR1 SQVTM and CDR2 ANQGSEA. V lost 2 bases and J lost 4; bases outside the gene matches: 5. The sequencing sample was made of whole blood. The origin of this receptor is an adult who was a healthcare worker with PCR-confirmed SARS-CoV-2 infection or an uninfected control (not recorded which). V usage is TRBV29-1 and J usage is TRBJ2-3, with TRBD1 identical over 8 bases. In DNA form, the CDR3 reads TGCAGCGTTGAAACAGGGGGAAAATCAGATACGCAGTATTTT. The encoded protein is CSVETGGKSDTQYF.